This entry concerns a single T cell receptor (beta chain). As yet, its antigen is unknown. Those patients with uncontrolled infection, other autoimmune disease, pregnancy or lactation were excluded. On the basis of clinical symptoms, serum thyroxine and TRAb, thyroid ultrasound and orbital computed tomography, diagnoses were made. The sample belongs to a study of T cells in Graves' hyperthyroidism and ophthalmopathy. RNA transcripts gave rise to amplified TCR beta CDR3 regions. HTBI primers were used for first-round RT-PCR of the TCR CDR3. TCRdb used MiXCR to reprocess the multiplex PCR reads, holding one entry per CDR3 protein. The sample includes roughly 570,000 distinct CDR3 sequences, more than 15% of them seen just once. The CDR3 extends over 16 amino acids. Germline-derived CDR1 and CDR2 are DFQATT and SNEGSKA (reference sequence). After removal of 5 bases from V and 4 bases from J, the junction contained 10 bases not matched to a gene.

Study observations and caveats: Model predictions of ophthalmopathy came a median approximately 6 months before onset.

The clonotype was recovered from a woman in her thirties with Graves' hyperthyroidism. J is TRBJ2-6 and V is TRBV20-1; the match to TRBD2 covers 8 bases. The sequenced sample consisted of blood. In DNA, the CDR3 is TGCAGTGCTCGACTCTACAAGCGGGAGGGGGCCAACGTCCTGACTTTC. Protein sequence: CSARLYKREGANVLTF.